Shown below are 3 T cell receptor beta chains from a single sample sequenced in a study of untreated major depressive disorder. Using immunoSEQ multiplex PCR, the repertoire was profiled, and TCRdb retains in-frame clones only, with some absent. Here the sample spans tens of thousands of clones, 85% to 95% being singletons. Specimen: CD4+ T cells from PBMCs. The origin of the receptors is a man aged 30-40 years in good health.

The chain has TRBV6-5 and TRBJ2-1; TRBD2 might be the D (6 bases). Germline CDR1 is MNHEY and CDR2 is SVGAGI. The CDR3 extends over 15 amino acids. The ends were cut back, 6 bases at V and 3 bases at J, with 15 bases in the middle. The CDR3 DNA follows: TGTGCCAGCAGCCAAGCTAGCGCCCACTACAATGAGCAGTTCTTC. Amino acid sequence: CASSQASAHYNEQFF.

This rearrangement joins TRBV5-4 to TRBJ1-1, with a possible D match to TRBD1 (5 bases). Germline V gene data show CDR1 as SGHNT and CDR2 as YYREEE (reference sequence). Trimming removed 7 bases from V and 1 base from J, with 11 bases in between. This CDR3 contains 13 residues. The CDR3 loop reads CASGAGSNTEAFF. The CDR3, as DNA: TGTGCCAGCGGGGCAGGGTCGAACACTGAAGCTTTCTTT.

V usage is TRBV11-3 and J usage is TRBJ2-3; D gene unclear. CDR3 length equals 14 residues. Trimming pared 1 base from V and 5 bases from J, leaving 10 bases between. The germline V gene encodes CDR1 SGHNT and CDR2 YENEEA. CDR3 in DNA: TGTGCCAGCAGCTTAGGTGGGGTGGGAGATACGCAGTATTTT. It translates to CASSLGGVGDTQYF.